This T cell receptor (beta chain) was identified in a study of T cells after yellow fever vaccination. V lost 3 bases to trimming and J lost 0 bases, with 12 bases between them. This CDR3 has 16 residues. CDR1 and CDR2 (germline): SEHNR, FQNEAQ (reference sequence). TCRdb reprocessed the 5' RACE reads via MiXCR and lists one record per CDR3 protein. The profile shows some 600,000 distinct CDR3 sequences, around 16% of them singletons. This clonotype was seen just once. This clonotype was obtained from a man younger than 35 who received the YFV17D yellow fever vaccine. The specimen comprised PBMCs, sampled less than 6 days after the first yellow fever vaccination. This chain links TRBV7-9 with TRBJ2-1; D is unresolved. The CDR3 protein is CASSFRLLSSYNEQFF. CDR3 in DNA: TGTGCCAGCAGCTTTAGACTCTTAAGCTCCTACAATGAGCAGTTCTTC. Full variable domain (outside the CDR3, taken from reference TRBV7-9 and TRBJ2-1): DTGVSQNPRHKITKRGQNVTFRCDPISEHNRLYWYRQTLGQGPEFLTYFQNEAQLEKSRLLSDRFSAERPKGSFSTLEIQRTEQGDSAMYLCASSFRLLSSYNEQFFGPGTRLTVL.